The 15 T cell receptor beta chains in this list originate from one sample, sequenced in a study of T cell changes during pregnancy in multiple sclerosis. TCRdb keeps only in-frame clones here, not all; method: immunoSEQ multiplex PCR. The sample holds around 100,000 clones, 92% seen once. The starting material was peripheral blood, obtained after pregnancy. The receptor source for this set is a female donor with multiple sclerosis, enrolled in a pregnancy study.

The chain links TRBV7-9 to TRBJ2-7; D perhaps matches TRBD1 (6 bases). This CDR3 comprises 14 residues. Germline V gene data show CDR1 as SEHNR and CDR2 as FQNEAQ (reference sequence). Trimming stripped 5 bases from V and 0 bases from J, with 11 bases between. In nucleotides, the CDR3 is TGTGCCAGCAGCAGCCGGGACAACTCCTACGAGCAGTACTTC. Its translation: CASSSRDNSYEQYF. Complete variable domain (other parts from reference TRBV7-9 and TRBJ2-7): DTGVSQNPRHKITKRGQNVTFRCDPISEHNRLYWYRQTLGQGPEFLTYFQNEAQLEKSRLLSDRFSAERPKGSFSTLEIQRTEQGDSAMYLCASSSRDNSYEQYFGPGTRLTVT.

The chain combines TRBV6-1 with TRBJ1-2; 9 positions match TRBD1. This CDR3 contains 16 residues. Germline V gives CDR1 MNHNS, CDR2 SASEGT. Trimming cost V 4 bases and J 3 bases; bases outside gene matches: 9. The chain's CDR3 is CASSGGQGSIDYGYTF. In nucleotides, the CDR3 is TGTGCCAGCAGTGGGGGACAGGGTAGCATTGACTATGGCTACACCTTC.

V and J are TRBV27 and TRBJ2-1; 7 nucleotides align to TRBD2. The CDR3 has 18 residues. Germline V gives CDR1 MNHEY, CDR2 SMNVEV (reference sequence). Trimming at V came to 2 bases and at J to 4 bases, leaving 14 bases not matched to a gene. CDR3: CASSLMSSGVKPYNEQFF. The CDR3 nucleotides read TGTGCCAGCAGTTTAATGTCTAGCGGAGTAAAACCATACAATGAGCAGTTCTTC.

This rearrangement joins TRBV7-9 to TRBJ1-5; D may be TRBD1 (5 bases). Germline CDR1 reads SEHNR; CDR2 reads FQNEAQ (reference sequence). This CDR3 comprises 15 residues. V shed 4 bases and J shed 2 bases, with 12 bases lying between them. CDR3 DNA sequence: TGTGCCAGCAGCTCTAAGGGGCAGGGCAATCAGCCCCAGCATTTT. This translates into CASSSKGQGNQPQHF.

The chain carries TRBV6-6 and TRBJ1-1, with D tentatively TRBD1 (5 bases). The length of the CDR3 is 13 residues. Germline CDR1 and CDR2: MNHNY and SVGAGI (reference sequence). Between the trimmed V and J ends, which lost 7 bases and 5 bases, there was a span of 14 bases. This CDR3 is CASKDGGMTEAFF. The CDR3 DNA sequence: TGTGCCAGCAAGGACGGGGGAATGACTGAAGCTTTCTTT.

The chain joins TRBV5-4 to TRBJ2-1, with 10 bases lining up with TRBD2. The CDR3 sequence is 15 residues long. In germline, CDR1 is SGHNT, CDR2 YYREEE (reference sequence). Losses at the gene ends were 4 bases for V and 6 bases for J; bases not matched to a gene: 7. The CDR3 DNA reads TGTGCCAGCAGCCTCGGACTAGCGGAAACCAATGAGCAGTTCTTC. Its protein product is CASSLGLAETNEQFF.

The chain carries TRBV2 and TRBJ2-1; D possibly corresponds to TRBD2 (6 bases). Germline V gene lookup returns CDR1 SNHLY and CDR2 FYNNEI. The CDR3 runs 18 residues. Between the trimmed V and J ends, which lost 3 bases and 12 bases, there was a span of 30 bases. CDR3 amino acids: CASSDNRSGGRRAIRQFF. CDR3 nucleotide sequence: TGTGCCAGCAGTGACAATCGGTCAGGAGGGCGGCGAGCAATTAGGCAGTTCTTC.

The chain recombines TRBV7-8 with TRBJ2-7; 8 bases are a match to TRBD2. Germline CDR1 and CDR2: SGHVS and FQNEAQ. V trimming: 5 bases; J trimming: 6 bases; junction bases outside the gene matches: 9. The CDR3 runs to 14 residues. CDR3 sequence reads: CASSIDSGIGEQYF. The CDR3 nucleotides read TGTGCCAGCAGCATAGATAGCGGGATCGGCGAGCAGTACTTC. Using reference TRBV7-8 and TRBJ2-7 for the parts outside the CDR3, the full variable domain is GAGVSQSPRYKVAKRGQDVALRCDPISGHVSLFWYQQALGQGPEFLTYFQNEAQLDKSGLPSDRFFAERPEGSVSTLKIQRTQQEDSAVYLCASSIDSGIGEQYFGPGTRLTVT.

The chain has TRBV4-2 and TRBJ2-3; TRBD1 agrees at 8 bases. V trimming: 0 bases; J trimming: 1 base; junction bases outside the gene matches: 3. Germline-derived CDR1 and CDR2 are LGHNA and YNFKEQ. The CDR3 spans 16 residues. CDR3 protein: CASSQDGTGGTDTQYF. In DNA, the CDR3 is TGTGCCAGCAGCCAAGATGGGACAGGAGGCACAGATACGCAGTATTTT.

Only one count was recorded for this clone. The chain employs TRBV9 and TRBJ2-3; 7 positions agree with TRBD2. The CDR3 runs to 14 residues. The junction had 4 bases not matched to a gene; V was cut back by 6 bases and J by 0 bases. The V gene's germline CDR1 is SGDLS and CDR2 YYNGEE. CDR3 loop: CASTRGGSTDTQYF. The CDR3 DNA reads as TGTGCCAGCACCCGGGGAGGGAGCACAGATACGCAGTATTTT.

This clone came up once. This chain uses TRBV7-2 with TRBJ2-7, with D possibly TRBD2 on 7 matching bases. The CDR3 sequence is 16 residues long. From germline, CDR1 is SGHTA and CDR2 FQGNSA. Deletions cut 1 base from V and 0 bases from J, with 13 bases between. This chain's CDR3 is CASSLVGRGASYEQYF. As DNA, the CDR3 is TGTGCCAGCAGCTTAGTCGGTCGGGGGGCCTCCTACGAGCAGTACTTC.

The V and J genes are TRBV2 and TRBJ1-5, with TRBD1 as a possible D gene (6 bases). The CDR3 contains 13 residues. The V end was cut by 6 bases, the J end by 3 bases, with 9 bases between. The germline V gene has CDR1 SNHLY and CDR2 FYNNEI. This chain's CDR3 is CASSRQVNQPQHF. DNA of the CDR3: TGTGCCAGCAGCCGACAGGTCAATCAGCCCCAGCATTTT.

This clone was picked up one time. The V and J genes are TRBV19 and TRBJ2-5, with 7 bases matching TRBD1. V was clipped by 6 bases and J by 0 bases; unmatched bases: 4. This CDR3 has 14 amino acids. The germline V gene has CDR1 LNHDA and CDR2 SQIVND (reference sequence). CDR3 sequence: CASRKTGNQETQYF. DNA for the CDR3: TGTGCCAGTAGGAAGACAGGGAACCAAGAGACCCAGTACTTC.

This chain joins TRBV2 and TRBJ2-7, with TRBD2 identical over 12 bases. This CDR3 is 17 amino acids long. Germline V gene sequence: CDR1 SNHLY, CDR2 FYNNEI. Germline trimming cut 2 bases from V and 3 bases from J; bases unmatched to any gene: 8. CDR3 nucleotide sequence: TGTGCCAGCAGTGAAAGACTAGCGGGAGCCCATCTCTACGAGCAGTACTTC. This gives the protein CASSERLAGAHLYEQYF.

Written as DNA, the CDR3 is TGTGCCAGCAGCTTAACACCTCACGAGCAGTACTTC. This sequence encodes CASSLTPHEQYF. This sequence joins TRBV7-2 and TRBJ2-7; D remains ambiguous. The CDR3 covers 12 residues. Trimming removed 2 bases from V and 5 bases from J, with 7 bases in between. Per the germline V gene, CDR1 is SGHTA and CDR2 is FQGNSA.